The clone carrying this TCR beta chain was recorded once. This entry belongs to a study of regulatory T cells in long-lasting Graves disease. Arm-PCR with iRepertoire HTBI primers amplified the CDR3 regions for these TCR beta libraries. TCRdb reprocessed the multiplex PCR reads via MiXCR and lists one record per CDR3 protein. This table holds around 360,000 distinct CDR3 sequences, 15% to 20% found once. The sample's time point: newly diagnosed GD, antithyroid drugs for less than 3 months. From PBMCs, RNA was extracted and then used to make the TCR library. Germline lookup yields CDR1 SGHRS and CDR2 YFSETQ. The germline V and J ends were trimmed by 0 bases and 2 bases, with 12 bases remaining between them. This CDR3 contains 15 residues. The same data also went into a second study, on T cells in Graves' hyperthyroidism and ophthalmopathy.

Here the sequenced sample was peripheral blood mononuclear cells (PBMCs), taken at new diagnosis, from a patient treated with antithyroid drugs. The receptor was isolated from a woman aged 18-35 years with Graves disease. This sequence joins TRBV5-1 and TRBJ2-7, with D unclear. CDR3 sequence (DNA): TGCGCCAGCAGCTTGGGGTCCGTAGGACCCTACGAGCAGTACTTC. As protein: CASSLGSVGPYEQYF.